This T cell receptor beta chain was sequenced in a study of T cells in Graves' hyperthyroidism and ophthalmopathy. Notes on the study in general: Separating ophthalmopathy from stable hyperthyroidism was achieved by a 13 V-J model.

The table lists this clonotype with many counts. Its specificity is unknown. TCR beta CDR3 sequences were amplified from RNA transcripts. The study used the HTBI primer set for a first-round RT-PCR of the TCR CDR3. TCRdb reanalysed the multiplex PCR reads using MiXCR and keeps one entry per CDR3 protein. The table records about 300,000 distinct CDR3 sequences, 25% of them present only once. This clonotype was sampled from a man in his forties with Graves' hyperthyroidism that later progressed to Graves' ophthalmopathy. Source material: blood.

For the CDR3, the DNA is TGTGCCATCAGTGGACAGCGCAATCAGCCCCAGCATTTT. This sequence encodes CAISGQRNQPQHF. The chain combines TRBV10-3 with TRBJ1-5; a weak D match, TRBD1 (5 bases). Germline-derived CDR1 and CDR2 are ENHRY and SYGVKD. The CDR3 loop spans 13 amino acids. With 4 bases removed from V and 2 bases from J, the gap between germline ends came to 6 bases.